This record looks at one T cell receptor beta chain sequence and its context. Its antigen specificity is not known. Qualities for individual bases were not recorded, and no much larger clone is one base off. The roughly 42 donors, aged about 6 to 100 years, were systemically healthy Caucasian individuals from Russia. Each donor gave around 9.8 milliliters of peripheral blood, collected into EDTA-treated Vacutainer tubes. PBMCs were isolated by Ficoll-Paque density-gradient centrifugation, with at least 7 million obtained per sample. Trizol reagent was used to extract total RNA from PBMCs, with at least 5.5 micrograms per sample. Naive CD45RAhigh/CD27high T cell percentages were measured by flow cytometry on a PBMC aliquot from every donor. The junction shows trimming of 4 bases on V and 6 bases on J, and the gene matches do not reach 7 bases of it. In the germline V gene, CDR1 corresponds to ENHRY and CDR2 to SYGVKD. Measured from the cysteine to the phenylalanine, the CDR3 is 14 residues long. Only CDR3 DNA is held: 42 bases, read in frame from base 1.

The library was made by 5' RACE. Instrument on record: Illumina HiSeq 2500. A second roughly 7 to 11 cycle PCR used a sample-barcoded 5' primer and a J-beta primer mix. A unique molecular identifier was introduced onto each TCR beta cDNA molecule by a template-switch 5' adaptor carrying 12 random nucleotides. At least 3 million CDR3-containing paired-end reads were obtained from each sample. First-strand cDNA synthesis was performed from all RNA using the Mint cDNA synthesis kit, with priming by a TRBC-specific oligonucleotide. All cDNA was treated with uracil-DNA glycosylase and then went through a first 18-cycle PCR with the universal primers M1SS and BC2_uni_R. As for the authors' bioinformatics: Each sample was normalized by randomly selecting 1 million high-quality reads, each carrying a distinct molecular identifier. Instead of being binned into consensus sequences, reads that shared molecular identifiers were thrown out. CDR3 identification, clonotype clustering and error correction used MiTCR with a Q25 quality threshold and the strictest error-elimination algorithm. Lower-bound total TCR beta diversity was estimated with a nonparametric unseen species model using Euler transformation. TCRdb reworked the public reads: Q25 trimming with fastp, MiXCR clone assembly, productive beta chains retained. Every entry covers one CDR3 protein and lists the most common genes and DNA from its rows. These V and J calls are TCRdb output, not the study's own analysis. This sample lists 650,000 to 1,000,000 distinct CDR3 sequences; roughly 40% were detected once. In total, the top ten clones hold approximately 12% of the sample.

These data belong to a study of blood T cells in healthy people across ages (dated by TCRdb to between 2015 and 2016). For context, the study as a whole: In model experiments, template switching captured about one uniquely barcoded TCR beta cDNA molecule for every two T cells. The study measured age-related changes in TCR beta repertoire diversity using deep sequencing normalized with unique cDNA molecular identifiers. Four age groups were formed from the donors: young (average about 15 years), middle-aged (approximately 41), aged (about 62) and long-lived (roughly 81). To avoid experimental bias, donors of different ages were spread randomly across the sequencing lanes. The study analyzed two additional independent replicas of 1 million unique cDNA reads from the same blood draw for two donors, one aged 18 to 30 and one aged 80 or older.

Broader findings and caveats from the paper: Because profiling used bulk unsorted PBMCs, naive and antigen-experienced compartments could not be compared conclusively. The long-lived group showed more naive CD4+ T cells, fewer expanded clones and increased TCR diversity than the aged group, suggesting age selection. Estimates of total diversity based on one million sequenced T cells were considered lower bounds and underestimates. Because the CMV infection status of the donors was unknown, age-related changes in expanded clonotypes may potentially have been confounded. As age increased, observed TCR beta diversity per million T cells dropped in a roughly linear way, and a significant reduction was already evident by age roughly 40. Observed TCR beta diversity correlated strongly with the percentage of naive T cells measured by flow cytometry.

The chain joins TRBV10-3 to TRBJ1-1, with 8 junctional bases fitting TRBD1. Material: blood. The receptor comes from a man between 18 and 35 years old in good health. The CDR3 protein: CAISGGQGTSEAFF. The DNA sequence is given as TGTGCCATCAGTGGAGGACAGGGAACTTCTGAAGCTTTCTTT.